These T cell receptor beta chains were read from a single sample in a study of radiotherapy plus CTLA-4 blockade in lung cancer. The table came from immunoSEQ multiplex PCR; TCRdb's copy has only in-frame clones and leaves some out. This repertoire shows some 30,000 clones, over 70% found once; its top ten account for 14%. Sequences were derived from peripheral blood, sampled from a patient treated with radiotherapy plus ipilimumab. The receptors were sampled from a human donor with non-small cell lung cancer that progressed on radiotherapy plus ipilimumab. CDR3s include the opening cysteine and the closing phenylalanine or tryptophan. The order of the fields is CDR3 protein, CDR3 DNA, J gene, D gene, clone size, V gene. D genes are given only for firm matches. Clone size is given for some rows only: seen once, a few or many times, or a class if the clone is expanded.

CDR3aa: CASSFDPGGYNEQFF
CDR3nt: TGCGCCAGCAGCTTCGACCCCGGGGGGTACAATGAGCAGTTCTTC
j_gene: TRBJ2-1
d_gene: TRBD2
abundance: -
v_gene: TRBV5-1

CDR3aa: CASSVGGTSFTDTQYF
CDR3nt: TGTGCCAGCAGCGTAGGAGGGACTAGCTTCACAGATACGCAGTATTTT
j_gene: TRBJ2-3
d_gene: TRBD2
abundance: once
v_gene: TRBV9

CDR3aa: CASGDGAGRDTQYF
CDR3nt: TGTGCTAGTGGAGATGGTGCAGGACGAGATACGCAGTATTTT
j_gene: TRBJ2-3
d_gene: -
abundance: -
v_gene: TRBV12-5

CDR3aa: CASSLQKETQYF
CDR3nt: TGCGCCAGCAGCTTACAAAAAGAGACCCAGTACTTC
j_gene: TRBJ2-5
d_gene: -
abundance: -
v_gene: TRBV5-1

CDR3aa: CASSVEKRAYEQYF
CDR3nt: TGTGCCAGCAGTGTGGAGAAGCGGGCCTACGAGCAGTACTTC
j_gene: TRBJ2-7
d_gene: -
abundance: -
v_gene: TRBV2

CDR3aa: CASSVGQGSPQHF
CDR3nt: TGTGCCAGCAGCGTAGGACAGGGATCGCCCCAGCATTTT
j_gene: TRBJ1-5
d_gene: TRBD1
abundance: -
v_gene: TRBV9

CDR3aa: CASRDIRDRGEKLFF
CDR3nt: TGTGCCAGCAGGGACATCCGGGACAGGGGCGAAAAACTGTTTTTT
j_gene: TRBJ1-4
d_gene: TRBD1
abundance: once
v_gene: TRBV2

CDR3aa: CASSLLGGATNTGELFF
CDR3nt: TGTGCCAGCAGCTTGTTAGGGGGCGCGACAAACACCGGGGAGCTGTTTTTT
j_gene: TRBJ2-2
d_gene: TRBD1
abundance: -
v_gene: TRBV5-8

CDR3aa: CASSSRQGADNGYTF
CDR3nt: TGTGCCAGCAGTTCGCGACAGGGCGCGGATAATGGCTACACCTTC
j_gene: TRBJ1-2
d_gene: TRBD1
abundance: -
v_gene: TRBV2

CDR3aa: CSVEGPTYEQYF
CDR3nt: TGCAGCGTTGAAGGGCCTACCTACGAGCAGTACTTC
j_gene: TRBJ2-7
d_gene: -
abundance: -
v_gene: TRBV29-1

CDR3aa: CASSSPLLAGAYNEQFF
CDR3nt: TGTGCCAGCAGTTCCCCACTACTAGCGGGAGCCTACAATGAGCAGTTCTTC
j_gene: TRBJ2-1
d_gene: TRBD2
abundance: -
v_gene: TRBV27

CDR3aa: CAISAGTTLETQYF
CDR3nt: TGTGCCATCAGTGCCGGGACTACCTTAGAGACCCAGTACTTC
j_gene: TRBJ2-5
d_gene: TRBD2
abundance: -
v_gene: TRBV10-3

CDR3aa: CASSKETITEAFF
CDR3nt: TGCGCCAGCAGTAAGGAGACTATCACTGAAGCTTTCTTT
j_gene: TRBJ1-1
d_gene: -
abundance: few
v_gene: TRBV10-1

CDR3aa: CASSPTSGDYEETQYF
CDR3nt: TGTGCCAGCAGTCCAACTAGCGGGGATTACGAAGAGACCCAGTACTTC
j_gene: TRBJ2-5
d_gene: TRBD2
abundance: -
v_gene: TRBV27

CDR3aa: CASSPRDGLAGHEQYF
CDR3nt: TGTGCCAGCAGCCCAAGAGATGGACTAGCGGGGCACGAGCAGTACTTC
j_gene: TRBJ2-7
d_gene: TRBD2
abundance: -
v_gene: TRBV7-2

CDR3aa: CASSLDGGRYEQYF
CDR3nt: TGTGCCAGCAGCTTAGACGGGGGCCGCTACGAGCAGTACTTC
j_gene: TRBJ2-7
d_gene: -
abundance: -
v_gene: TRBV7-9

CDR3aa: CASSQDQGGGKYF
CDR3nt: TGTGCCAGCAGCCAAGATCAGGGCGGGGGAAAGTACTTC
j_gene: TRBJ2-7
d_gene: TRBD2
abundance: -
v_gene: TRBV14

CDR3aa: CASSLGGLNSPLHF
CDR3nt: TGTGCCAGCAGCTTAGGGGGCCTTAATTCACCCCTCCACTTT
j_gene: TRBJ1-6
d_gene: -
abundance: -
v_gene: TRBV7-2

CDR3aa: CASSPSVGQTLYEQYF
CDR3nt: TGTGCCAGCAGTCCCTCCGTAGGACAGACCCTATACGAGCAGTACTTC
j_gene: TRBJ2-7
d_gene: -
abundance: -
v_gene: TRBV27

CDR3aa: CASSVDGQGNQPQHF
CDR3nt: TGTGCCAGCAGCGTAGATGGACAGGGCAATCAGCCCCAGCATTTT
j_gene: TRBJ1-5
d_gene: TRBD1
abundance: -
v_gene: TRBV9

CDR3aa: CASSRDGYNGQFF
CDR3nt: TGTGCCAGCAGCAGGGACGGATACAATGGGCAGTTCTTC
j_gene: TRBJ2-1
d_gene: -
abundance: -
v_gene: TRBV7-9

CDR3aa: CSVGDRLNEQFF
CDR3nt: TGCAGCGTGGGGGACAGACTAAATGAGCAGTTCTTC
j_gene: TRBJ2-1
d_gene: TRBD1
abundance: -
v_gene: TRBV29-1

CDR3aa: CASSNTIQGNYGYTF
CDR3nt: TGTGCCAGCAGTAATACCATCCAGGGAAACTATGGCTACACCTTC
j_gene: TRBJ1-2
d_gene: -
abundance: -
v_gene: TRBV6-1

CDR3aa: CATKTGQINSPLHF
CDR3nt: TGTGCCACAAAGACGGGACAGATAAATTCACCCCTCCACTTT
j_gene: TRBJ1-6
d_gene: TRBD1
abundance: -
v_gene: TRBV19

CDR3aa: CAWTDWGRPYEQYF
CDR3nt: TGTGCCTGGACCGACTGGGGCAGACCCTACGAGCAGTACTTC
j_gene: TRBJ2-7
d_gene: -
abundance: -
v_gene: TRBV30

CDR3aa: CSVELGSYNEQFF
CDR3nt: TGCAGCGTTGAACTGGGCTCCTACAATGAGCAGTTCTTC
j_gene: TRBJ2-1
d_gene: -
abundance: -
v_gene: TRBV29-1

CDR3aa: CASSRGGDSDTQYF
CDR3nt: TGCGCCAGCAGTCGTGGGGGGGACTCAGATACGCAGTATTTT
j_gene: TRBJ2-3
d_gene: TRBD2
abundance: once
v_gene: TRBV5-1

CDR3aa: CASMGLAGEETQYF
CDR3nt: TGTGCCAGCATGGGGCTAGCAGGGGAAGAGACCCAGTACTTC
j_gene: TRBJ2-5
d_gene: -
abundance: -
v_gene: TRBV2

CDR3aa: CASSVETGGRETQYF
CDR3nt: TGTGCCAGCAGCGTAGAAACAGGGGGCCGAGAGACCCAGTACTTC
j_gene: TRBJ2-5
d_gene: TRBD1
abundance: -
v_gene: TRBV9